The clone carrying this T cell receptor (beta chain) has a count of ten or more. Its antigen remains unidentified. This sample is drawn from a study of identical twins. Study-level findings and limits: Alpha sequences that were out-of-frame and twin-shared showed an excess of low generation probability. Fewer insertions were carried by abundant cord blood beta clonotypes, but none was seen in memory repertoires. The models gave estimates that fell short of the out-of-frame TCR alpha sharing seen in monozygotic twins.

Unmatched junction bases numbered 5, after V lost 1 base and J lost 0 bases. The V gene's germline CDR1 is SGHRS and CDR2 YFSETQ. The CDR3 runs to 17 residues. TCRdb re-called the 5' RACE reads with MiXCR, one entry per CDR3 protein. The sample has hundreds of thousands of distinct CDR3 sequences; 5.5% to 6.5% are singletons. This TCR was recovered from a man aged 18-30 years in good health. Material: naive T cells sorted from blood. This chain connects TRBV5-1 to TRBJ1-3; TRBD1 matches at 9 bases. The CDR3 protein is CASSLTGTGISGNTIYF. The DNA for the CDR3 is TGCGCCAGCAGCTTGACAGGGACAGGGATCTCTGGAAACACCATATATTTT.